The text below deals with one T cell receptor beta chain. The antigen remains undetermined. These data are taken from a study of cytomegalovirus exposure and HLA in healthy donors. Overall study results and limits: A later analysis linked a missense DCLRE1C variant to TCR beta V- and J-gene trimming. Later, an analysis showed that TCR beta chains associated with HLA were more clonally expanded than others that were equally common. The study dropped some indistinguishable V segments, TRBV6-2 and TRBV6-3 among them.

The donors, nominally healthy at sampling, likely had unrecorded immune exposures. Trimming removed 0 bases at V and 7 bases at J, with 13 bases between. Germline V gene sequence: CDR1 SGHNT, CDR2 YYREEE (reference sequence). The length of the CDR3 is 14 residues. Primers for the PCR totalled 60 Vbeta and 13 Jbeta. TCRdb's table, derived via immunoSEQ multiplex PCR, lists solely in-frame clones and lacks some. The sample includes some 150,000 clones, around nine tenths of them seen just once. The sequence came from a woman under 40 in good health and CMV-seronegative. What was sequenced was PBMCs. The chain uses TRBV5-4 and TRBJ1-2; D possibly corresponds to TRBD1 (5 bases). CDR3 bases: TGTGCCAGCAGCTTGGAGACTGGGGCGGTTGGCTACACCTTC. This codes for CASSLETGAVGYTF.